This T cell receptor (beta chain) originates from a study of glioma-infiltrating T cells. Overall study findings and caveats: Non-neoplastic patients had below-expected tissue-blood divergence, while all gliomas exceeded expectation. Very few CDR3 sequences were shared between tissue and blood.

Germline V gene lookup returns CDR1 SNHLY and CDR2 FYNNEI. The CDR3 extends over 15 amino acids. Trimming cost V 2 bases and J 8 bases, with 16 bases left between them. In regard to this clonotype: Its antigen is undetermined.

Using RNA template, CDR3s of TCR alpha and beta were amplified with iRepertoire arm-PCR. One-step reverse transcription and amplification started from around 100-400 ng of tissue mRNA or PBMC total RNA. TCRdb analysed the multiplex PCR reads with MiXCR anew, one entry per CDR3 protein. The table includes 9,500 to 15,000 distinct CDR3 sequences, less than 30% detected once. Sequences were obtained from glioma tissue, nonneoplastic brain tissue, or PBMCs (not recorded which). The chain has TRBV2 and TRBJ2-1; possible D gene TRBD2, 6 bases. This receptor was taken from a human donor with low-grade glioma or glioblastoma, undergoing nonglioma brain surgery, or in good health (not recorded which). The CDR3 protein is CASSERAGLADEQFF. The CDR3 bases are TGTGCCAGCAGTGAACGGGCGGGGCTTGCCGATGAGCAGTTCTTC. The variable domain in full, with the rest retrieved from reference TRBV2 and TRBJ2-1, is EPEVTQTPSHQVTQMGQEVILRCVPISNHLYFYWYRQILGQKVEFLVSFYNNEISEKSEIFDDQFSVERPDGSNFTLKIRSTKLEDSAMYFCASSERAGLADEQFFGPGTRLTVL.